This T cell receptor (beta chain) emerged from a study of blood T cell repertoires in COVID-19. Background on the study: The origin of the acute and convalescent COVID-19 samples was the United States, Italy and Spain. Nucleic acid was either cDNA or gDNA, and it came from T cells, B-cell-depleted T cells, or PBMCs.

Original handling: Scientists estimated how many nucleated cells there were by amplifying reference gene primers. The data were produced by immunoSEQ multiplex PCR, yet TCRdb's version contains in-frame clones alone and is incomplete. From that table come the V and J calls and clone size; the DNA was used to work out D and trimming. Counted here are fewer than 300,000 clones, around four fifths occurring once; the ten biggest clones make up roughly 5.8%. The junction had 8 bases not matched to a gene; V was cut back by 4 bases and J by 6 bases. Germline V lookup: CDR1 SGHTS, CDR2 YDEGEE. This CDR3 is built from 15 residues. This clone was observed a single time.

The origin of this receptor is a man of 80 years or more with acute or convalescent COVID-19. The chain recombines TRBV5-8 with TRBJ1-5; 9 bases are a match to TRBD1. Sequences were obtained from peripheral blood. Here the CDR3 reads CASSLLQGAGQPQHF. The CDR3 DNA reads TGTGCCAGCAGCCTATTACAGGGGGCTGGTCAGCCCCAGCATTTT.